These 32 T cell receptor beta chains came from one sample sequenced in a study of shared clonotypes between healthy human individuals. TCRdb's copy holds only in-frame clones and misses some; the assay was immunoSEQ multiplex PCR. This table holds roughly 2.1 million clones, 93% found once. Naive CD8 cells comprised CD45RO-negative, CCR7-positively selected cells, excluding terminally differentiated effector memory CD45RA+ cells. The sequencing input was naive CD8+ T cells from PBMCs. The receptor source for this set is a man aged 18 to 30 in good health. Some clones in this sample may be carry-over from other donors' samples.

CDR3 nucleotides: TGTGCCAGCAGCGAAAGACAGGGGGCGATCCATGGGGCCAACGTCCTGACTTTC. It translates to CASSERQGAIHGANVLTF. The V and J genes are TRBV7-9 and TRBJ2-6; 10 bases are shared with TRBD1. The CDR3 totals 18 residues. In germline, CDR1 is SEHNR, CDR2 FQNEAQ (reference sequence). J was trimmed by 3 bases and V by 5 bases; bases with no gene match: 10.

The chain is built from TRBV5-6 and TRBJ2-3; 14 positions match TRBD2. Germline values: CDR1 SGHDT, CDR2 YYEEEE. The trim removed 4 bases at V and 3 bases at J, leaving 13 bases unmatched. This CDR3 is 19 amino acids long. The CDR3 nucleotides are TGTGCCAGCAGCACGGGACTAGCGGGAGCGTGGGGGTTGACAGATACGCAGTATTTT. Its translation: CASSTGLAGAWGLTDTQYF.

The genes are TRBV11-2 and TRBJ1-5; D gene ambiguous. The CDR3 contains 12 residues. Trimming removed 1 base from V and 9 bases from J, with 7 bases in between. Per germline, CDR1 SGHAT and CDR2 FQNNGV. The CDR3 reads CASSLAMGPQHF. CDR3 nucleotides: TGTGCCAGCAGCTTAGCTATGGGGCCCCAGCATTTT. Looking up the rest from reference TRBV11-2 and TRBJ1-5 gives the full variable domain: EAGVAQSPRYKIIEKRQSVAFWCNPISGHATLYWYQQILGQGPKLLIQFQNNGVVDDSQLPKDRFSAERLKGVDSTLKIQPAKLEDSAVYLCASSLAMGPQHFGDGTRLSIL.

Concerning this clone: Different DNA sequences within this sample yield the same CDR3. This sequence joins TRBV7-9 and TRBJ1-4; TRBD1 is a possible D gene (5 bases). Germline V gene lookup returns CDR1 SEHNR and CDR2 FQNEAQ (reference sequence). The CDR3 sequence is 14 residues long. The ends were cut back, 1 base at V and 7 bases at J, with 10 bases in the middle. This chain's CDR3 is CASSLGQGGEKLFF. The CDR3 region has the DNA TGTGCCAGCAGCTTAGGGCAGGGCGGTGAAAAACTGTTTTTT.

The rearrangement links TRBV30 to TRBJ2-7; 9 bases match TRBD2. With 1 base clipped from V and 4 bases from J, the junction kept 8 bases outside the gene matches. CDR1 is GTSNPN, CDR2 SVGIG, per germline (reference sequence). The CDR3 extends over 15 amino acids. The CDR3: CAWSAPRGGGYEQYF. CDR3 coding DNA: TGTGCCTGGAGTGCCCCGCGGGGGGGCGGGTACGAGCAGTACTTC. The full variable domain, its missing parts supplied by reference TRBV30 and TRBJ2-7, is SQTIHQWPATLVQPVGSPLSLECTVEGTSNPNLYWYRQAAGRGLQLLFYSVGIGQISSEVPQNLSASRPQDRQFILSSKKLLLSDSGFYLCAWSAPRGGGYEQYFGPGTRLTVT.

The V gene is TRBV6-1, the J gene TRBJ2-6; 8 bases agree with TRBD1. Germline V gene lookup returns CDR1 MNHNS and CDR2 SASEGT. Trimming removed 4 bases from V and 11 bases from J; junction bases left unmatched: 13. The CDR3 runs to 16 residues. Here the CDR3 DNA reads TGTGCCAGCAGTGGAACGGGAGACAGGGGACCCCACGTCCTGACTTTC. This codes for CASSGTGDRGPHVLTF.

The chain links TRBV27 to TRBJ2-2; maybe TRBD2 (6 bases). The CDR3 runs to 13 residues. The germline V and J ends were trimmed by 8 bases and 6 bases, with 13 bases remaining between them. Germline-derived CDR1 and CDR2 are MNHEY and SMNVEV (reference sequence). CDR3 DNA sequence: TGTGCCAGCGGTTCTTGGGGGGCCGGGGAGCTGTTTTTT. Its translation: CASGSWGAGELFF.

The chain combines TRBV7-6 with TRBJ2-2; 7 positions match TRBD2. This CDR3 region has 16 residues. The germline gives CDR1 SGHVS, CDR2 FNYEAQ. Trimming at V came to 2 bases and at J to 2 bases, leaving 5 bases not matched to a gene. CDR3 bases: TGTGCCAGCAGCTTATATGCGGGAGTTAACACCGGGGAGCTGTTTTTT. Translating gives CASSLYAGVNTGELFF.

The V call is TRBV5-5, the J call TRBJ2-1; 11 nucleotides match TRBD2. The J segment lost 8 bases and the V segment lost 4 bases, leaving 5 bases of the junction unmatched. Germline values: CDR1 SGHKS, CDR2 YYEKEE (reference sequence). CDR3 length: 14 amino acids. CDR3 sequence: CASSLAGGSDEQFF. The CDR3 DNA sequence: TGTGCCAGCAGCCTAGCGGGAGGAAGCGATGAGCAGTTCTTC. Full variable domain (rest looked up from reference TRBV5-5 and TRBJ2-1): DAGVTQSPTHLIKTRGQQVTLRCSPISGHKSVSWYQQVLGQGPQFIFQYYEKEERGRGNFPDRFSARQFPNYSSELNVNALLLGDSALYLCASSLAGGSDEQFFGPGTRLTVL.

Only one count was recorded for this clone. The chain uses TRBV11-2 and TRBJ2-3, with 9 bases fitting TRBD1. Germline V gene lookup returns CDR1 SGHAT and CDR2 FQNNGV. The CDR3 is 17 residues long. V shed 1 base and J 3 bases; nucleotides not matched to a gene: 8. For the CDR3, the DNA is TGTGCCAGCAGCTTAGGCGTTCGGGACAGGGTAACAGATACGCAGTATTTT. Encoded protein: CASSLGVRDRVTDTQYF.

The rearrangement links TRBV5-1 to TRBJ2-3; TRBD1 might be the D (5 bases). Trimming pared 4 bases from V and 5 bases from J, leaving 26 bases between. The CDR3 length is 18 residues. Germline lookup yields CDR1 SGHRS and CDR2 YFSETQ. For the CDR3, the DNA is TGCGCCAGCAGCCTCGAAGGGGCCGAGTTGTCCCCAAGAGATACGCAGTATTTT. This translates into CASSLEGAELSPRDTQYF.

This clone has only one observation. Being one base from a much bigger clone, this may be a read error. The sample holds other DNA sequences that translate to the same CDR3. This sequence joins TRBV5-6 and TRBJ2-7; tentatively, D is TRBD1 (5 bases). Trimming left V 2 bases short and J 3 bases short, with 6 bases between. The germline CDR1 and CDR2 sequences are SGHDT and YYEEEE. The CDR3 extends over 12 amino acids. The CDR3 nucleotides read TGTGCCAGCAGCTTAGGGGACTACGAGCAGTACTTC. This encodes CASSLGDYEQYF.

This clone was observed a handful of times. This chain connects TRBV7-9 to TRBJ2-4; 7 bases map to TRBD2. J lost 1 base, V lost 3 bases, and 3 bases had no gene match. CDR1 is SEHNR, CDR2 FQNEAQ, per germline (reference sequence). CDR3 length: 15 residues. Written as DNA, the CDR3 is TGTGCCAGCAGCTTCTTGCGGGGGGCCAAAAACATTCAGTACTTC. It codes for CASSFLRGAKNIQYF.

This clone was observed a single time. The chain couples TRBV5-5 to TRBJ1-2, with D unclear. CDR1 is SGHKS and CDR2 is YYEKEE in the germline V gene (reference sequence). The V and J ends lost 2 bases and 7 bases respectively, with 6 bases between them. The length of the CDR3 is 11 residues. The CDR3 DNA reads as TGTGCCAGCAGCTTCGACGGTGGCTACACCTTC. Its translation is CASSFDGGYTF.

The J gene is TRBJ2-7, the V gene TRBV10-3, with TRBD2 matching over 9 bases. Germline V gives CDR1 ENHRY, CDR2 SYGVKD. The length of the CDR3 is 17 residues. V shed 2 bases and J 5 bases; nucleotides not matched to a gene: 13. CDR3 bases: TGTGCCATCAGTGAGAACCTAGCGGGAAGCGGACGGGACGAGCAGTACTTC. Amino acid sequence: CAISENLAGSGRDEQYF.

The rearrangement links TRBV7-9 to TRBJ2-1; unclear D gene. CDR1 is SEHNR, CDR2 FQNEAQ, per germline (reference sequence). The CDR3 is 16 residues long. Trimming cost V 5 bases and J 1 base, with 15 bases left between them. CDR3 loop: CASSTILTDSYNEQFF. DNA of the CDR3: TGTGCCAGCAGCACTATACTAACGGATTCCTACAATGAGCAGTTCTTC.

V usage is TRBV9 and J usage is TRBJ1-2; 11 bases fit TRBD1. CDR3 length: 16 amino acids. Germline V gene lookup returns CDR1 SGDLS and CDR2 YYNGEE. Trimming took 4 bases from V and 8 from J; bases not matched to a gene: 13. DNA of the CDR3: TGTGCCAGCAGCCCCGGACAGGGGGCTTCGATTTACGGCTACACCTTC. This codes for CASSPGQGASIYGYTF.

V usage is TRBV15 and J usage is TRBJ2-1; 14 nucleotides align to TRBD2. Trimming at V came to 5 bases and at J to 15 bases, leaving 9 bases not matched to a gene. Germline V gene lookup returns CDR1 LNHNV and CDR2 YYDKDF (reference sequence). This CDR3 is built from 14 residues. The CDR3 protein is CATSPEGLAGVRFF. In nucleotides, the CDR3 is TGTGCCACCAGCCCCGAGGGACTAGCGGGAGTTCGGTTCTTC.

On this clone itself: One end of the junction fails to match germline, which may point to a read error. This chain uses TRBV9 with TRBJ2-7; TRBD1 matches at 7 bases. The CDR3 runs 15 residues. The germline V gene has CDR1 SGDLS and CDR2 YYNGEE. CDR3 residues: CASSVGGGVSHEQYF. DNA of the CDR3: TGTGCCAGCAGCGTAGGAGGGGGCGTCTCCCACGAGCAGTACTTC. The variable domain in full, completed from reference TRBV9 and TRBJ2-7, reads DSGVTQTPKHLITATGQRVTLRCSPRSGDLSVYWYQQSLDQGLQFLIQYYNGEERAKGNILERFSAQQFPDLHSELNLSSLELGDSALYFCASSVGGGVSHEQYFGPGTRLTVT.

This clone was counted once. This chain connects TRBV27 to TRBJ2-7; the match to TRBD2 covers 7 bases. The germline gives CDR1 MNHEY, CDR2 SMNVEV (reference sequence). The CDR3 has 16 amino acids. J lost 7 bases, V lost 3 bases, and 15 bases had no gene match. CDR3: CASSFGVGGRAGEQYF. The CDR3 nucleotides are TGTGCCAGCAGTTTTGGGGTCGGTGGGAGGGCCGGGGAGCAGTACTTC.

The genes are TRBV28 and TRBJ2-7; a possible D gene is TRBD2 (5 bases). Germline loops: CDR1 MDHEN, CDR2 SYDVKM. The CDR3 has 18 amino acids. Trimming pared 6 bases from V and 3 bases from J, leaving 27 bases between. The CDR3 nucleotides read TGTGCCAGCAGCCCTCCCCCACTAGAAACCCTTCCCCACTACGAGCAGTACTTC. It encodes CASSPPPLETLPHYEQYF.

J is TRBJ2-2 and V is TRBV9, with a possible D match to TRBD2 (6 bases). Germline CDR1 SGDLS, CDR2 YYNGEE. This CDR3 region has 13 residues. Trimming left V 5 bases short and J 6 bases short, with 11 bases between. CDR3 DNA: TGTGCCAGCAGGCGGGATAAATCCGGGGAGCTGTTTTTT. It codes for CASRRDKSGELFF. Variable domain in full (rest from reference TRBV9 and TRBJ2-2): DSGVTQTPKHLITATGQRVTLRCSPRSGDLSVYWYQQSLDQGLQFLIQYYNGEERAKGNILERFSAQQFPDLHSELNLSSLELGDSALYFCASRRDKSGELFFGEGSRLTVL.

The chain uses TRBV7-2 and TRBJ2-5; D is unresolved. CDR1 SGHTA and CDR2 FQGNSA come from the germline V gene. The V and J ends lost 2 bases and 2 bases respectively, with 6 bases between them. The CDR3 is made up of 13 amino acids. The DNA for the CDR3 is TGTGCCAGCAGCTTACTGCAGCAAGAGACCCAGTACTTC. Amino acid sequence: CASSLLQQETQYF.

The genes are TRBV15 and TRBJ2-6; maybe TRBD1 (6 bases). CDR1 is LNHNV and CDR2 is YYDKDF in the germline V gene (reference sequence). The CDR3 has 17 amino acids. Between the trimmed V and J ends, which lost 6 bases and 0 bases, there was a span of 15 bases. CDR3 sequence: CATRFRGLASGANVLTF. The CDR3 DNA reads TGTGCCACCAGATTCAGGGGTCTTGCCTCTGGGGCCAACGTCCTGACTTTC.

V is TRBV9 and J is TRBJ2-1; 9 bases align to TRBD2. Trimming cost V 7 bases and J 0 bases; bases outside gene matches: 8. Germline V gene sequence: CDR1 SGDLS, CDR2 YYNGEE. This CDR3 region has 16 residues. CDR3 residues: CASGPSGAGSYNEQFF. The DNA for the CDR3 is TGTGCCAGCGGTCCTAGCGGGGCCGGCTCCTACAATGAGCAGTTCTTC.

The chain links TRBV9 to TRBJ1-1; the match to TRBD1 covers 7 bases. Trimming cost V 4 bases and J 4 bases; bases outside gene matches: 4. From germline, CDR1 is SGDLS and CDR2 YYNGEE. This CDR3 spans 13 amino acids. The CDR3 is CASSSWTGTEAFF. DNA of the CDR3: TGTGCCAGCAGCTCCTGGACAGGCACTGAAGCTTTCTTT.

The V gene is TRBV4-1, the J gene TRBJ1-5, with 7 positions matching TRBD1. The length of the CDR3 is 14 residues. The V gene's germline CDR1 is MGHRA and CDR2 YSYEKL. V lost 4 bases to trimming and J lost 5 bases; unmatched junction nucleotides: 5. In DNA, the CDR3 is TGCGCCAGCAGCCTCGACAGGGAATATCAGCCCCAGCATTTT. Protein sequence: CASSLDREYQPQHF.

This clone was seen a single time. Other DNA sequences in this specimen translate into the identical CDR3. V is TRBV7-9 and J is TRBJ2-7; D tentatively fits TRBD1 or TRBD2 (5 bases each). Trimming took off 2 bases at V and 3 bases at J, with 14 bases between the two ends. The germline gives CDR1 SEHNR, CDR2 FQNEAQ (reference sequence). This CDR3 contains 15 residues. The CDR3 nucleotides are TGTGCCAGCAGCTTAAGCTCGGGACCCCTCTACGAGCAGTACTTC. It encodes CASSLSSGPLYEQYF.

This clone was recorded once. The CDR3 loop is CASSDASLFGETQYF. CDR3 DNA: TGTGCCAGCAGCGACGCCAGTCTGTTCGGGGAGACCCAGTACTTC. The V call is TRBV9, the J call TRBJ2-5; no clear D gene. V was shortened by 3 bases and J by 5 bases, with 17 bases between the two germline ends. Germline-derived CDR1 and CDR2 are SGDLS and YYNGEE. CDR3 length: 15 amino acids.

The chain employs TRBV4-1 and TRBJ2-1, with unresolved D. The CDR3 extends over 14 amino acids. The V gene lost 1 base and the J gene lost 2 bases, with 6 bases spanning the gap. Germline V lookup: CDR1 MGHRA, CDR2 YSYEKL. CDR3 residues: CASSQVTTYNEQFF. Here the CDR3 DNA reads TGCGCCAGCAGCCAAGTAACCACCTACAATGAGCAGTTCTTC.

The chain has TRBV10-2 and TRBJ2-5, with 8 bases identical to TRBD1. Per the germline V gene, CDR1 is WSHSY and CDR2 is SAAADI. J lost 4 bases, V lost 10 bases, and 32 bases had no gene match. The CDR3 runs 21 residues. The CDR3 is CATTDRETSEFIPAPGETQYF. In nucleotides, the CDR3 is TGCGCCACTACGGACAGGGAAACCTCCGAATTCATTCCGGCCCCCGGAGAGACCCAGTACTTC.

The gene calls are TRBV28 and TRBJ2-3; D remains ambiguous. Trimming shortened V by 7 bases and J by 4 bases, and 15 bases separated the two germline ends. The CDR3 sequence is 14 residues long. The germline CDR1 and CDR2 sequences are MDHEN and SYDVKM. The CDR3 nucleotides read TGTGCCAGCATTGGAGTATCGGTTGCAGATACGCAGTATTTT. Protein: CASIGVSVADTQYF.